This passage covers 18 T cell receptor beta chains from one sample sequenced in a study of ipilimumab plus nivolumab after autologous stem cell transplantation. Profiling relied on immunoSEQ multiplex PCR, and the TCRdb table lists in-frame clones only, not all of them. The repertoire holds 20,000 to 30,000 clones, with 86% as singletons. Sequencing used PBMCs, obtained in a trial of ipilimumab plus nivolumab as post-transplant consolidation. These receptors were taken from a male donor with diffuse large B-cell lymphoma.

The chain employs TRBV6-5 and TRBJ1-5; no firm D call. The germline V gene has CDR1 MNHEY and CDR2 SVGAGI. This CDR3 region has 15 residues. V dropped 5 bases and J dropped 2 bases, with 13 bases sitting between them. The CDR3 here is CASSPAGRGNQPQHF. The CDR3 bases are TGTGCCAGCAGTCCGGCCGGGAGGGGCAATCAGCCCCAGCATTTT.

V gene TRBV7-2 combines with J gene TRBJ1-6; D uncertain. In germline, CDR1 is SGHTA, CDR2 FQGNSA. V was pared by 5 bases and J by 7 bases, with 15 bases between. This CDR3 is 15 amino acids long. The DNA for the CDR3 is TGTGCCAGCAGCCGAGACCCTACTTCGAATTCACCCCTCCACTTT. Amino acid sequence: CASSRDPTSNSPLHF.

Regarding this clone: Its ends do not fully match the called genes, so a read error is possible. The chain is built from TRBV7-9 and TRBJ1-2; possible D gene TRBD1, 6 bases. Germline V gene sequence: CDR1 SEHNR, CDR2 FQNEAQ (reference sequence). The CDR3 has 14 residues. CDR3 DNA sequence: TGTGCCAGCAGCCTAGCAGGGGCGTTCTATGGCTACACCTTC. The encoded protein is CASSLAGAFYGYTF.

This chain joins TRBV4-1 and TRBJ1-4; the D is unclear. Germline loops: CDR1 MGHRA, CDR2 YSYEKL. The germline V and J ends were trimmed by 1 base and 1 base, with 1 base remaining between them. CDR3 length: 13 amino acids. The CDR3 loop is CASSQVTNEKLFF. The CDR3 DNA reads TGCGCCAGCAGCCAAGTAACTAATGAAAAACTGTTTTTT.

The chain couples TRBV6-5 to TRBJ2-7; 8 bases map to TRBD2. In germline, CDR1 is MNHEY, CDR2 SVGAGI. V shed 0 bases and J 1 base; nucleotides not matched to a gene: 2. The CDR3 is 15 residues long. The CDR3 bases are TGTGCCAGCAGTTACTCTCAGCGGGGGTCCTACGAGCAGTACTTC. The encoded protein is CASSYSQRGSYEQYF.

V is TRBV28 and J is TRBJ2-2; weak D call: TRBD2 (7 bases). Germline assignment: CDR1 MDHEN and CDR2 SYDVKM. V shed 10 bases and J shed 2 bases, with 20 bases lying between them. The CDR3 is 16 amino acids. The chain's CDR3 is CATSVGGATNTGELFF. CDR3 nucleotides: TGTGCCACCTCGGTGGGGGGGGCTACTAACACCGGGGAGCTGTTTTTT.

This clone was detected once. The J gene is TRBJ1-6, the V gene TRBV5-5; D ambiguous. CDR1 and CDR2 from the germline V gene are SGHKS and YYEKEE (reference sequence). The length of the CDR3 is 16 residues. Trimming removed 0 bases from V and 0 bases from J, with 7 bases in between. The CDR3 sequence is CASSLGQYSYNSPLHF. The DNA of the CDR3 is TGTGCCAGCAGCTTGGGTCAGTACTCCTATAATTCACCCCTCCACTTT.

This rearrangement joins TRBV9 to TRBJ1-2, with TRBD1 as a possible D gene (5 bases). The germline V gene has CDR1 SGDLS and CDR2 YYNGEE. V was clipped by 1 base and J by 8 bases, with 24 bases between them. The CDR3 extends over 17 amino acids. The DNA of the CDR3 is TGTGCCAGCAGCGTATCTTCCGGAAGGGGTGGTGATCGCGGCTACACCTTC. This sequence encodes CASSVSSGRGGDRGYTF.

This chain uses TRBV5-1 with TRBJ2-3; the D gene is possibly TRBD2 (6 bases). V was cut by 6 bases and J by 5 bases, with 16 bases left in between. This CDR3 comprises 14 residues. The germline gives CDR1 SGHRS, CDR2 YFSETQ. CDR3 bases: TGCGCCAGCACCACGAGCGGGCCTGGAGATACGCAGTATTTT. It specifies CASTTSGPGDTQYF.

The CDR3 DNA reads TGCGCCAGCAGCTTTGGGACAGTGCCACAAGAGACCCAGTACTTC. Encoded protein: CASSFGTVPQETQYF. This sequence joins TRBV5-1 and TRBJ2-5; 7 positions match TRBD1. The CDR3 runs 15 residues. Germline V gene data show CDR1 as SGHRS and CDR2 as YFSETQ. The ends lost 2 bases at V and 2 bases at J; junction bases unmatched: 6.

The V and J genes are TRBV5-8 and TRBJ1-2; 7 bases agree with TRBD1. V trimming: 6 bases; J trimming: 2 bases; junction bases outside the gene matches: 4. CDR1 is SGHTS, CDR2 YDEGEE, per germline. The CDR3 contains 13 residues. This CDR3 reads CASIRRGNYGYTF. The CDR3 bases are TGTGCCAGCATCCGCAGGGGGAACTATGGCTACACCTTC.

The V and J genes are TRBV7-9 and TRBJ2-3, with 7 positions matching TRBD2. The CDR3 is 13 amino acids. Germline V gene lookup returns CDR1 SEHNR and CDR2 FQNEAQ (reference sequence). With 5 bases clipped from V and 5 bases from J, the junction kept 4 bases outside the gene matches. Here the CDR3 DNA reads TGTGCCAGCAGCGGACTAGAGGGAGATACGCAGTATTTT. As protein: CASSGLEGDTQYF.

The chain combines TRBV18 with TRBJ2-2; no definite D call. Trimming removed 1 base at V and 1 base at J, with 7 bases between. The CDR3 spans 15 residues. Germline loops: CDR1 KGHSH, CDR2 LQKENI. As DNA, the CDR3 is TGTGCCAGCTCACCACTCGTCGGGAACACCGGGGAGCTGTTTTTT. It codes for CASSPLVGNTGELFF.

The chain uses TRBV6-1 and TRBJ1-4, with unresolved D. Germline V gene data show CDR1 as MNHNS and CDR2 as SASEGT. The CDR3 contains 15 residues. With 4 bases removed from V and 5 bases from J, the gap between germline ends came to 14 bases. The CDR3 loop reads CASSARLGVNEKLFF. Here the CDR3 DNA reads TGTGCCAGCAGTGCCAGATTGGGTGTCAATGAAAAACTGTTTTTT.

The chain uses TRBV5-5 and TRBJ1-4; D uncertain. The CDR3 is made up of 15 amino acids. Trimming cost V 0 bases and J 2 bases, with 8 bases left between them. Germline loops: CDR1 SGHKS, CDR2 YYEKEE (reference sequence). The CDR3 nucleotides are TGTGCCAGCAGCTTGGACTACGGGACTAATGAAAAACTGTTTTTT. The encoded protein is CASSLDYGTNEKLFF.

In its sample, this clone was seen a few times. The chain joins TRBV15 to TRBJ1-6; tentatively, D is TRBD1 (5 bases). V lost 1 base and J 8 bases, leaving 12 bases between the germline ends. Germline V gene data show CDR1 as LNHNV and CDR2 as YYDKDF (reference sequence). This CDR3 has 15 amino acids. DNA for the CDR3: TGTGCCACCAGCAGAGTCGGGAGGGGATATTCACCCCTCCACTTT. Translation gives CATSRVGRGYSPLHF. Combining the CDR3 with reference TRBV15 and TRBJ1-6 gives the whole variable domain DAMVIQNPRYQVTQFGKPVTLSCSQTLNHNVMYWYQQKSSQAPKLLFHYYDKDFNNEADTPDNFQSRRPNTSFCFLDIRSPGLGDTAMYLCATSRVGRGYSPLHFGNGTRLTVT.

The chain is built from TRBV7-8 and TRBJ1-6; D is possibly TRBD1 (6 bases). V shed 5 bases and J shed 6 bases, with 17 bases lying between them. The CDR3 is 16 amino acids. Germline lookup yields CDR1 SGHVS and CDR2 FQNEAQ. The CDR3 region has the DNA TGTGCCAGCAGCATTATCCCGGGACAAGTTAATTCACCCCTCCACTTT. Protein sequence: CASSIIPGQVNSPLHF.

This clone has just a few counts. The V and J genes are TRBV11-3 and TRBJ2-1, with 9 positions matching TRBD1. The CDR3 spans 15 residues. V was clipped by 4 bases and J by 8 bases; unmatched bases: 9. CDR1 is SGHNT, CDR2 YENEEA, per germline. CDR3 nucleotides: TGTGCCAGCAGCTACCGGGGACAGGGTTGGCATGAGCAGTTCTTC. As protein: CASSYRGQGWHEQFF.